This T cell receptor beta chain emerged from a study of T cells expressing NK-cell markers. Study in general: Most of the eight sequenced donors were HCMV-seropositive; one was seronegative.

For this clonotype: What it recognizes is unknown.

Study-wide points: Of the CD8+ T cells in five or six donors, about 1.0-7.0% belonged to dominant NKG2C+ clonotypes. Whether expanded NKG2C+ T cell clones were HCMV specific stayed uncertain.

CDR3 length equals 14 residues. The authors made TCR beta cDNA libraries by 5'RACE template switching. This switching added a universal primer site and UMIs. From its re-call of the 5' RACE reads, TCRdb lists each CDR3 protein once, without DNA. The sample includes some 140,000 distinct CDR3 sequences. Sequences were obtained from blood T cells: a sorted CD56 or NKG2C T cell subset, CD4+ or CD8+ T cells, or bulk PBMC T cells (not recorded which). This clonotype was obtained from a woman aged 50 to 60 in good health. The chain carries TRBV12-3 or TRBV12-4 and TRBJ1-5. The CDR3 reads CASSLEGSNQPQHF.